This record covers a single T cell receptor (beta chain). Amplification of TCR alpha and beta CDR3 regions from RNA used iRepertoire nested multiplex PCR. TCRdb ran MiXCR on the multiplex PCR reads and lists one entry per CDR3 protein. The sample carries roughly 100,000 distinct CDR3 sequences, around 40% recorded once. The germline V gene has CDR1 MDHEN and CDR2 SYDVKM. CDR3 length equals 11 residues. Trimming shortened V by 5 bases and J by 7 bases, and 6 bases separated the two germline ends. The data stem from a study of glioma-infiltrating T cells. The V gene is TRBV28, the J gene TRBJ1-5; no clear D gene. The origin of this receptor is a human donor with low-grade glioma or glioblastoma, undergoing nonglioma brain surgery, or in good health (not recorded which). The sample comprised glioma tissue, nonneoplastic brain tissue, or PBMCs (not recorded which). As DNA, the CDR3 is TGTGCCAGCAGTCACGGACAGCCCCAGCATTTT. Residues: CASSHGQPQHF.